The rows below give T cell receptor beta chains drawn from one sample of a study of brain metastases from non-small cell lung cancer. The data were produced by immunoSEQ multiplex PCR, yet TCRdb's version contains in-frame clones alone and is incomplete. Here the sample spans roughly 3,900 clones, roughly 90% being singletons. The sequencing sample was made of primary lung tumor tissue. Receptor source: a donor aged 40 or over with non-small cell lung cancer. CDR3s include the opening cysteine and the closing phenylalanine or tryptophan. The order of the fields is D gene, V gene, clone size, J gene, CDR3 length, CDR3 protein, CDR3 DNA. The D gene is left open where the match is weak. Expanded clones get a size class; other rows say once, few or many, or leave the size out.

TRBD1	TRBV6-5	NA	TRBJ2-4	14	CASRNRQGAAIQYF	TGTGCCAGCAGAAATAGACAGGGGGCGGCCATTCAGTACTTC
TRBD1	TRBV19	NA	TRBJ1-2	15	CASSIHRDRTYGYTF	TGTGCCAGTAGTATTCACCGGGACAGGACCTATGGTTACACCTTC
NA	TRBV2	once	TRBJ1-5	11	CASSETAAQHF	TGTGCCAGCAGTGAAACAGCAGCCCAGCATTTT
NA	TRBV6-5	NA	TRBJ1-2	15	CASSYRSWGIYGYTF	TGTGCCAGCAGTTACCGTTCATGGGGGATCTATGGCTACACCTTC
NA	TRBV5-1	NA	TRBJ2-5	16	CASSLNAGSYQETQYF	TGCGCCAGCAGCTTGAATGCGGGGTCATACCAAGAGACCCAGTACTTC
TRBD1	TRBV6-5	NA	TRBJ2-1	15	CASRYGTGGRNEQFF	TGTGCCAGCAGATATGGGACAGGGGGCAGGAATGAGCAGTTCTTC
TRBD1	TRBV5-4	NA	TRBJ2-3	13	CASSLNRGDTQYF	TGTGCCAGCAGCTTAAACAGGGGAGATACGCAGTATTTT
TRBD2	TRBV3-1/TRBV3-2	once	TRBJ2-1	15	CASSQVLAGVNEQFF	TGTGCCAGCAGCCAAGTACTAGCGGGGGTCAATGAGCAGTTCTTC
NA	TRBV3-1/TRBV3-2	NA	TRBJ2-7	16	CASRLPGDSPSYEQYF	TGTGCCAGCAGACTCCCCGGGGATTCGCCCTCCTACGAGCAGTACTTC
NA	TRBV4-3	NA	TRBJ2-2	13	CASSPRHAGELFF	TGCGCCAGCAGCCCTCGGCACGCCGGGGAGCTGTTTTTT
TRBD2	TRBV3-1/TRBV3-2	NA	TRBJ2-4	13	CASSLREGNIQYF	TGTGCCAGCAGCCTCAGGGAGGGGAACATTCAGTACTTC
NA	TRBV28	NA	TRBJ1-1	13	CASRRTANTEAFF	TGTGCCAGCAGACGGACAGCGAACACTGAAGCTTTCTTT
NA	TRBV7-6	NA	TRBJ2-7	12	CASSPSTYEQYF	TGTGCCAGCAGCCCCAGTACCTACGAGCAGTACTTC
NA	TRBV29-1	NA	TRBJ1-1	13	CSVARGVGTEAFF	TGCAGCGTCGCTAGGGGGGTTGGGACTGAAGCTTTCTTT
NA	TRBV30	NA	TRBJ2-5	13	CAWNGQPEETQYF	TGTGCCTGGAATGGACAACCGGAAGAGACCCAGTACTTC
TRBD1	TRBV7-2	NA	TRBJ2-2	13	CASQETGVGELFF	TGTGCCAGCCAAGAGACAGGGGTCGGGGAGCTGTTTTTT
NA	TRBV30	once	TRBJ1-1	11	CAWSTKGEAFF	TGTGCCTGGAGTACAAAGGGAGAAGCTTTCTTT
NA	TRBV5-1	NA	TRBJ1-2	11	CASSLGESYTF	TGCGCCAGCAGCTTGGGAGAGAGCTACACCTTC
TRBD1	TRBV10-3	NA	TRBJ2-7	12	CAISDRDYEQYF	TGTGCCATCAGCGACAGGGACTACGAGCAGTACTTC
TRBD1	TRBV5-1	NA	TRBJ2-5	12	CASSGRGETQYF	TGCGCCAGCAGCGGCAGGGGGGAGACCCAGTACTTC
NA	TRBV5-1	NA	TRBJ2-3	13	CASSLTDPDTQYF	TGCGCCAGCAGCTTGACGGACCCAGATACGCAGTATTTT
TRBD1	TRBV19	NA	TRBJ2-7	14	CASSPQGASYEQYF	TGTGCCAGTAGTCCCCAGGGGGCCAGCTACGAGCAGTACTTC
NA	TRBV27	few	TRBJ1-2	15	CASSNTLDSRDGYTF	TGTGCCAGCAGCAATACCCTGGACTCCCGCGATGGCTACACCTTC
TRBD1	TRBV6-2/TRBV6-3	once	TRBJ2-7	15	CVSSYARGQGNEQYF	TGTGTCAGCAGTTACGCCAGGGGGCAAGGGAACGAGCAGTACTTC
NA	TRBV7-9	NA	TRBJ1-2	13	CASSLLETYGYTF	TGTGCCAGCAGCTTATTAGAGACGTATGGCTACACCTTC
NA	TRBV12-5	NA	TRBJ1-5	14	CASGPPVHNQPQHF	TGTGCTAGTGGTCCACCGGTCCACAATCAGCCCCAGCATTTT
TRBD1	TRBV25-1	NA	TRBJ2-5	15	CASSVDRERQETQYF	TGTGCCAGCAGCGTTGACAGGGAGAGACAAGAGACCCAGTACTTC
NA	TRBV29-1	NA	TRBJ2-1	11	CSVVRRNEQFF	TGCAGCGTGGTCCGGCGCAATGAGCAGTTCTTC
TRBD1	TRBV6-5	few	TRBJ1-4	13	CASSDRVKGQLFF	TGTGCCAGCTCGGACAGGGTGAAGGGTCAACTGTTTTTT
NA	TRBV20-1	NA	TRBJ1-2	14	CSASRRQPNYGYTF	TGCAGTGCTAGTCGGCGCCAGCCAAACTATGGCTACACCTTC
NA	TRBV6-1	NA	TRBJ1-2	12	CASSEGIRGYTF	TGTGCCAGCAGTGAAGGGATCCGGGGCTACACCTTC
NA	TRBV30	NA	TRBJ1-1	11	CAWSRMSEAFF	TGTGCCTGGAGTAGGATGTCCGAAGCTTTCTTT
NA	TRBV2	few	TRBJ1-4	16	CASSEEGLGTNEKLFF	TGTGCCAGCAGTGAGGAGGGGTTGGGAACTAATGAAAAACTGTTTTTT
NA	TRBV10-2	NA	TRBJ2-2	11	CASADTGELFF	TGCGCCAGCGCGGACACCGGGGAGCTGTTTTTT
NA	TRBV7-9	NA	TRBJ2-6	15	CASSYTGTGANVLTF	TGTGCCAGCAGCTACACAGGGACTGGGGCCAACGTCCTGACTTTC
NA	TRBV27	NA	TRBJ1-2	15	CASSWSRGTNYGYTF	TGTGCCAGCAGTTGGTCCAGGGGAACTAACTATGGCTACACCTTC
NA	TRBV3-1/TRBV3-2	NA	TRBJ2-3	22	CASSIKNPICHARYVMQDTQYF	TGTGCCAGCAGCATAAAGAATCCCATTTGTCATGCAAGATACGTCATGCAAGATACGCAGTATTTT
NA	TRBV7-8	few	TRBJ2-5	15	CASSLDVVHGETQYF	TGTGCCAGCAGCTTAGATGTGGTACACGGAGAGACCCAGTACTTC
NA	TRBV19	few	TRBJ1-5	12	CASRDSNQPQHF	TGTGCCAGTAGGGACAGCAATCAGCCCCAGCATTTT
NA	TRBV2	NA	TRBJ2-7	15	CASRKSSSAAGEQYF	TGTGCCAGCAGAAAAAGTTCTAGCGCCGCTGGGGAGCAGTACTTC
NA	TRBV7-2	few	TRBJ1-3	16	CASSLSERTSGNTIYF	TGTGCCAGCAGCTTAAGCGAGCGGACCTCTGGAAACACCATATATTTT
NA	TRBV7-8	few	TRBJ1-1	14	CASSLGRGSIEAFF	TGTGCCAGCAGCTTAGGCAGGGGTAGTATTGAAGCTTTCTTT
NA	TRBV19	NA	TRBJ2-6	16	CASSIVRAAGANVLTF	TGTGCCAGTAGTATAGTTCGGGCGGCGGGGGCCAACGTCCTGACTTTC
NA	TRBV5-4	NA	TRBJ2-5	14	CATMTQGEEGTQYF	TGTGCCACCATGACTCAAGGGGAGGAAGGGACCCAGTACTTC
NA	TRBV12-3/TRBV12-4	NA	TRBJ1-1	12	CASSLGQSGAFF	TGTGCCAGCAGTCTCGGACAGTCCGGGGCTTTCTTT
NA	TRBV6-2/TRBV6-3	NA	TRBJ2-5	11	CASSPSGTQYF	TGTGCCAGCAGCCCCTCCGGGACCCAGTACTTC